This entry lists 26 T cell receptor beta chains sequenced from one sample in a study of response to subunit inactivated influenza vaccine. From the RT-PCR reads, TCRdb called clonotypes with MiXCR, one entry per CDR3 protein. This table holds roughly 540,000 distinct CDR3 sequences, roughly a quarter found once. This same sample was also part of a study on T cells expressing NK-cell markers. This second report adds: As the method of synthesis, 5'RACE template switching with UMIs yielded TCR beta cDNA.

The source material was CD4+ T cells sorted from PBMCs, sampled less than 13 days after vaccination. These receptor sequences come from a man in his fifties or sixties who received an inactivated influenza vaccine.

This clonotype was counted between two and nine times. The rearrangement links TRBV7-2 to TRBJ1-1; D gene uncertain. CDR1 is SGHTA, CDR2 FQGNSA, per germline. The CDR3 sequence is 15 residues long. Trimming pared 4 bases from V and 4 bases from J, leaving 16 bases between. The CDR3 spells CASSSGLWSSTEAFF. In DNA form, the CDR3 reads TGTGCCAGCAGCTCCGGTCTCTGGAGCAGCACTGAAGCTTTCTTT.

This clonotype was seen a few times. The J gene is TRBJ1-1, the V gene TRBV18; D uncertain. Germline CDR1 KGHSH, CDR2 LQKENI. V lost 1 base and J 1 base, leaving 10 bases between the germline ends. The CDR3 consists of 15 residues. The DNA of the CDR3 is TGTGCCAGCTCACCACGTTCGAGGAGGAACACTGAAGCTTTCTTT. Its translation is CASSPRSRRNTEAFF.

The chain links TRBV7-9 to TRBJ2-5; D might be TRBD2 (6 bases). V lost 5 bases, J lost 2 bases, and 18 bases lay in between. The V gene's germline CDR1 is SEHNR and CDR2 FQNEAQ (reference sequence). The CDR3 is made up of 16 amino acids. CDR3 nucleotide sequence: TGTGCCAGCAGCCGGTTTAGCGGACGGATACAAGAGACCCAGTACTTC. This sequence encodes CASSRFSGRIQETQYF.

The rearrangement links TRBV7-9 to TRBJ2-2; D is ambiguous. Trimming removed 6 bases from V and 2 bases from J, with 16 bases in between. The CDR3 is made up of 16 amino acids. Looked up from germline, CDR1 is SEHNR and CDR2 is FQNEAQ (reference sequence). In nucleotides, the CDR3 is TGTGCCAGCAGTCCCCTAGGTCTAGGAAACACCGGGGAGCTGTTTTTT. Translating it yields CASSPLGLGNTGELFF.

CDR3 sequence (DNA): TGTGCCAGCAGCTTAAGTTCAGGGGGCAGCTTCACCGGGGAGCTGTTTTTT. Translation gives CASSLSSGGSFTGELFF. The rearrangement uses TRBV9 and TRBJ2-2; TRBD1 agrees at 8 bases. V gave up 4 bases and J gave up 4 bases; unmatched junction bases: 12. Per germline, CDR1 SGDLS and CDR2 YYNGEE. The CDR3 runs 17 residues. The complete variable domain, with remaining parts taken from reference TRBV9 and TRBJ2-2, reads DSGVTQTPKHLITATGQRVTLRCSPRSGDLSVYWYQQSLDQGLQFLIQYYNGEERAKGNILERFSAQQFPDLHSELNLSSLELGDSALYFCASSLSSGGSFTGELFFGEGSRLTVL.

The genes are TRBV20-1 and TRBJ2-7; TRBD2 matches at 11 bases. Trimming at V came to 5 bases and at J to 3 bases, leaving 12 bases not matched to a gene. Germline lookup yields CDR1 DFQATT and CDR2 SNEGSKA (reference sequence). This CDR3 has 16 amino acids. The CDR3 region has the DNA TGCAGTGCTGCCCGGGGGTCTCTAGCGGGGGGCTACGAGCAGTACTTC. It is translated as CSAARGSLAGGYEQYF.

This clonotype was seen more than once but under ten times. The V call is TRBV7-2, the J call TRBJ2-1, with TRBD2 matching over 8 bases. The germline V gene encodes CDR1 SGHTA and CDR2 FQGNSA. V lost 4 bases to trimming and J lost 15 bases; unmatched junction nucleotides: 8. This CDR3 comprises 12 residues. The CDR3 DNA sequence: TGTGCCAGCAGCTCCGGTCCGGGGGGGCCGTTCTTC. Encoded protein: CASSSGPGGPFF. The full variable domain, in which reference TRBV7-2 and TRBJ2-1 provide the parts outside the CDR3, is GAGVSQSPSNKVTEKGKDVELRCDPISGHTALYWYRQSLGQGLEFLIYFQGNSAPDKSGLPSDRFSAERTGGSVSTLTIQRTQQEDSAVYLCASSSGPGGPFFGPGTRLTVL.

The chain couples TRBV10-3 to TRBJ2-1, with 8 nucleotides matching TRBD2. Trimming took 6 bases from V and 3 from J; bases not matched to a gene: 7. Per the germline V gene, CDR1 is ENHRY and CDR2 is SYGVKD. The CDR3 has 15 residues. The CDR3 protein is CAIRSGTSLYNEQFF. CDR3 bases: TGTGCCATCAGATCCGGGACTAGTCTCTACAATGAGCAGTTCTTC.

In this sample, this clonotype turned up a few times. The J gene is TRBJ2-1, the V gene TRBV20-1; D is ambiguous. The CDR3 length is 13 residues. The germline gives CDR1 DFQATT, CDR2 SNEGSKA (reference sequence). The ends were cut back, 0 bases at V and 9 bases at J, with 12 bases in the middle. The CDR3 nucleotides read TGCAGTGCTAGAGATCGTCGAGGTTTTGAGCAGTTCTTC. This encodes CSARDRRGFEQFF.

This clonotype was observed at least ten times. The V and J genes are TRBV7-2 and TRBJ2-1, with a possible D match to TRBD2 (5 bases). The CDR3 is made up of 15 amino acids. The germline V gene encodes CDR1 SGHTA and CDR2 FQGNSA. V was trimmed by 2 bases and J by 0 bases, leaving 8 bases between them. This chain's CDR3 is CASSLTGSSYNEQFF. DNA for the CDR3: TGTGCCAGCAGCTTAACGGGGAGCTCCTACAATGAGCAGTTCTTC. The full variable domain, completed using reference TRBV7-2 and TRBJ2-1, is GAGVSQSPSNKVTEKGKDVELRCDPISGHTALYWYRQSLGQGLEFLIYFQGNSAPDKSGLPSDRFSAERTGGSVSTLTIQRTQQEDSAVYLCASSLTGSSYNEQFFGPGTRLTVL.

The V and J genes are TRBV20-1 and TRBJ1-6; TRBD1 matches at 10 bases. Germline CDR1 and CDR2: DFQATT and SNEGSKA (reference sequence). This CDR3 is built from 15 residues. V shed 2 bases, J shed 6 bases, and the junction held 4 bases outside the gene matches. The CDR3 reads CSARNRDRGNSPLHF. In DNA form, the CDR3 reads TGCAGTGCTAGAAACCGGGACAGGGGTAATTCACCCCTCCACTTT.

This clonotype was counted between two and nine times. The chain has TRBV6-1 and TRBJ2-3, with 11 bases identical to TRBD2. CDR1 is MNHNS, CDR2 SASEGT, per germline. The CDR3 contains 15 residues. J was trimmed by 8 bases and V by 3 bases; bases with no gene match: 7. The CDR3 protein is CASSDVPGLAATQYF. The CDR3 DNA follows: TGTGCCAGCAGTGACGTCCCGGGACTAGCGGCTACGCAGTATTTT.

In this sample, this clonotype turned up a few times. The chain has TRBV5-4 and TRBJ2-3; no firm D call. The CDR3 has 12 amino acids. Germline V CDR1 and CDR2: SGHNT, YYREEE (reference sequence). The V end lost 0 bases, the J end lost 7 bases, and 6 bases lay between the germline ends. The CDR3 DNA sequence: TGTGCCAGCAGCTTGGCGACCAATACGCAGTATTTT. It translates to CASSLATNTQYF.

The rearrangement links TRBV5-1 to TRBJ2-7; TRBD1 or TRBD2 may be the D gene (5 bases each). Deletions cut 0 bases from V and 2 bases from J, with 15 bases between. The CDR3 has 16 amino acids. Per germline, CDR1 SGHRS and CDR2 YFSETQ. The CDR3, as DNA: TGCGCCAGCAGCTTGGCACTCGGGACGGAACCCTACGAGCAGTACTTC. This gives the protein CASSLALGTEPYEQYF.

In its sample, this clonotype was seen a few times. V gene TRBV6-2 or TRBV6-3 combines with J gene TRBJ2-5; D is ambiguous. Germline V gives CDR1 MNHEY, CDR2 SVGEGT. V was cut by 7 bases and J by 2 bases, with 14 bases left in between. The CDR3 length is 14 residues. CDR3 protein: CASTSWASQETQYF. The CDR3 region has the DNA TGTGCCAGCACCTCCTGGGCCAGTCAAGAGACCCAGTACTTC.

The J gene is TRBJ2-7, the V gene TRBV5-6; D gene unclear. The V end was cut by 0 bases, the J end by 2 bases, with 15 bases between. The CDR3 has 16 residues. The germline CDR1 and CDR2 sequences are SGHDT and YYEEEE. The CDR3 loop is CASSLGAERVPYEQYF. The CDR3 bases are TGTGCCAGCAGCTTGGGGGCGGAAAGGGTCCCCTACGAGCAGTACTTC.

This clonotype has just a few counts. The rearrangement joins TRBV5-1 to TRBJ2-1; D call uncertain. The V and J ends lost 5 bases and 8 bases respectively, with 14 bases between them. Germline CDR1 reads SGHRS; CDR2 reads YFSETQ. This CDR3 has 13 residues. The CDR3 DNA is TGCGCCAGCAGTTCCATCCCCGGTGATGAGCAGTTCTTC. It is translated as CASSSIPGDEQFF. Filled out from reference TRBV5-1 and TRBJ2-1, the complete variable domain reads KAGVTQTPRYLIKTRGQQVTLSCSPISGHRSVSWYQQTPGQGLQFLFEYFSETQRNKGNFPGRFSGRQFSNSRSEMNVSTLELGDSALYLCASSSIPGDEQFFGPGTRLTVL.

This chain joins TRBV7-6 and TRBJ2-2; D is undetermined. The CDR3 is 14 amino acids. The V end was cut by 5 bases, the J end by 6 bases, with 13 bases between. Germline lookup yields CDR1 SGHVS and CDR2 FNYEAQ. The CDR3 protein is CASSPRSEPGELFF. In DNA form, the CDR3 reads TGTGCCAGCAGCCCCCGCTCAGAACCCGGGGAGCTGTTTTTT.

The genes are TRBV2 and TRBJ2-1; 7 bases agree with TRBD1. The V gene end was trimmed by 4 bases and the J gene end by 7 bases; junction bases not matched to a gene: 4. Per the germline V gene, CDR1 is SNHLY and CDR2 is FYNNEI. The CDR3 runs to 13 residues. CDR3 coding DNA: TGTGCCAGCAGTGGGGACAGCAAAAATGAGCAGTTCTTC. As protein: CASSGDSKNEQFF.

This clonotype was counted ten times or more. The V and J genes are TRBV5-1 and TRBJ2-5; D remains unclear. Looked up from germline, CDR1 is SGHRS and CDR2 is YFSETQ. The V and J ends lost 2 bases and 2 bases respectively, with 7 bases between them. The CDR3 extends over 13 amino acids. CDR3 sequence (DNA): TGCGCCAGCAGCTTACAACCGCAAGAGACCCAGTACTTC. Amino acids: CASSLQPQETQYF.

In this sample, this clonotype turned up many times. The chain has TRBV20-1 and TRBJ2-3, with 8 nucleotides matching TRBD2. Per germline, CDR1 DFQATT and CDR2 SNEGSKA (reference sequence). The CDR3 consists of 15 residues. The V gene end was trimmed by 6 bases and the J gene end by 2 bases; junction bases not matched to a gene: 10. CDR3 sequence (DNA): TGCAGTGCCGGGGGGGTGCGGGGGACCACAGATACGCAGTATTTT. Protein sequence: CSAGGVRGTTDTQYF.

The V and J genes are TRBV20-1 and TRBJ1-1; 7 bases are a match to TRBD1. CDR3 length: 13 residues. The V gene end was trimmed by 3 bases and the J gene end by 4 bases; junction bases not matched to a gene: 5. The germline CDR1 and CDR2 sequences are DFQATT and SNEGSKA (reference sequence). DNA for the CDR3: TGCAGTGCTAGGGGGACAGTGGGCACTGAAGCTTTCTTT. Translating it yields CSARGTVGTEAFF.

The chain carries TRBV20-1 and TRBJ2-7; TRBD2 aligns across 7 bases. Unmatched junction bases numbered 14, after V lost 6 bases and J lost 3 bases. There are 15 residues in the CDR3. Germline V gene sequence: CDR1 DFQATT, CDR2 SNEGSKA (reference sequence). CDR3 coding DNA: TGCAGTGCGCAAAACCCCGGGACTATTGACTACGAGCAGTACTTC. The encoded protein is CSAQNPGTIDYEQYF.

This clonotype was seen only a few times. The rearrangement links TRBV20-1 to TRBJ1-6; D possibly corresponds to TRBD1 (6 bases). CDR3 length: 14 residues. V was clipped by 2 bases and J by 8 bases, with 13 bases between them. CDR1 is DFQATT and CDR2 is SNEGSKA in the germline V gene (reference sequence). Here the CDR3 DNA reads TGCAGTGCTAGAACGACAGGTTGGGATTCACCCCTCCACTTT. It codes for CSARTTGWDSPLHF.

This clonotype was picked up one time. The chain carries TRBV6-1 and TRBJ2-7, with D maybe TRBD1 (5 bases). V shed 3 bases and J shed 1 base, with 7 bases lying between them. CDR3 length: 13 amino acids. CDR1 MNHNS and CDR2 SASEGT come from the germline V gene. CDR3 loop: CASSDQGSYEQYF. The CDR3 DNA reads TGTGCCAGCAGTGACCAGGGATCCTACGAGCAGTACTTC.

This clonotype was observed a few times. CDR3 sequence (DNA): TGCGCCAGCAGCGGACTAGCGGGAGGGACCACCGGGGAGCTGTTTTTT. Translated, it gives CASSGLAGGTTGELFF. The chain couples TRBV5-1 to TRBJ2-2; 15 bases match TRBD2. The CDR3 totals 16 residues. V trimming: 4 bases; J trimming: 4 bases; junction bases outside the gene matches: 2. Looked up from germline, CDR1 is SGHRS and CDR2 is YFSETQ.